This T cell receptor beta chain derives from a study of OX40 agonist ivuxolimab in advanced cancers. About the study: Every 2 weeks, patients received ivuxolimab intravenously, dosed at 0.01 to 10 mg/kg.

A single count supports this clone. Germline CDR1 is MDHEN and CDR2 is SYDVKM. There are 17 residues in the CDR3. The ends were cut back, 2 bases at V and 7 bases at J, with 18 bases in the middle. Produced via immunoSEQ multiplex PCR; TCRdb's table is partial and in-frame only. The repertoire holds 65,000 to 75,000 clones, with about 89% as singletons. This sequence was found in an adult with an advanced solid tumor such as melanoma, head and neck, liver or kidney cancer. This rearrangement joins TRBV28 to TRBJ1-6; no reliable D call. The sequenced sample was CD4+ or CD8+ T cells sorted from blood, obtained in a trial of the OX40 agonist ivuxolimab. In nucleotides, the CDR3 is TGTGCCAGCAGTTTACGGGCAGAGACTACTTTCAATTCACCCCTCCACTTT. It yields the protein CASSLRAETTFNSPLHF.